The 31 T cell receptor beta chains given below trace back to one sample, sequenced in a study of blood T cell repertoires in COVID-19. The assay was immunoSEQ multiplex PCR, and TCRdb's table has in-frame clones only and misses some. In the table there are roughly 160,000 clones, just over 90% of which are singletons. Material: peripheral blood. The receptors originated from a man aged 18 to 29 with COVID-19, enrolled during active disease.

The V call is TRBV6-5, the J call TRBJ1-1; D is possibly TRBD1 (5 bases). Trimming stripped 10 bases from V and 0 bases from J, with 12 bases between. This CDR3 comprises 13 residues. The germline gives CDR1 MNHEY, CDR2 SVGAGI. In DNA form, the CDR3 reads TGTGCCACCCAGGGTGTCCTGAACACTGAAGCTTTCTTT. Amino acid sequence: CATQGVLNTEAFF.

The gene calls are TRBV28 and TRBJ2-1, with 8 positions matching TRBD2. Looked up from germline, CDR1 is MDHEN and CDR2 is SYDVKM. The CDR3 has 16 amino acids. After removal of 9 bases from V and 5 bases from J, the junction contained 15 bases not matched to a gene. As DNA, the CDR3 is TGTGCCAGTAGGACTTGGGCGGGAGGAGGTAACAATGAGCAGTTCTTC. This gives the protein CASRTWAGGGNNEQFF.

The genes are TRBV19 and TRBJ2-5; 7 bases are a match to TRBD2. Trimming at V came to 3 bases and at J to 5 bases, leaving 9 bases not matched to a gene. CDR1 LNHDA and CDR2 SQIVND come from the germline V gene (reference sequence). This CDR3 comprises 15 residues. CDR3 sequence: CASSIVGGPTETQYF. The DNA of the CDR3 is TGTGCCAGTAGTATCGTGGGAGGGCCGACGGAGACCCAGTACTTC. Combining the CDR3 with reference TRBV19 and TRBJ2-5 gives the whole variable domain DGGITQSPKYLFRKEGQNVTLSCEQNLNHDAMYWYRQDPGQGLRLIYYSQIVNDFQKGDIAEGYSVSREKKESFPLTVTSAQKNPTAFYLCASSIVGGPTETQYFGPGTRLLVL.

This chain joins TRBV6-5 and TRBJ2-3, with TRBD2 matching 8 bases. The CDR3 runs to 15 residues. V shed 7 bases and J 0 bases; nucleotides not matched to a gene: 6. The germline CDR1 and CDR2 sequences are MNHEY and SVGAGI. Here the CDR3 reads CASKEKRESTDTQYF. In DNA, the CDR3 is TGTGCCAGCAAGGAGAAGCGGGAGAGCACAGATACGCAGTATTTT.

DNA for the CDR3: TGCAGCGCGGCGGGACAGGGAGGCAATGAGCAGTTCTTC. Translated, it gives CSAAGQGGNEQFF. This sequence joins TRBV29-1 and TRBJ2-1, with 9 bases fitting TRBD1. The CDR3 is made up of 13 amino acids. The V segment lost 7 bases and the J segment 6 bases; nucleotides outside the gene matches: 7. Germline V gene sequence: CDR1 SQVTM, CDR2 ANQGSEA.

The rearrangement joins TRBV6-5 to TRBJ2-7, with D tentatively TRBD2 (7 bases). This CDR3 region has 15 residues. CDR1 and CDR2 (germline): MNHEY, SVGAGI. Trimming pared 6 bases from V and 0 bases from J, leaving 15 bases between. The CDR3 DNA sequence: TGTGCCAGCAGCCGAGGGGGGGGGAGCTCCTACGAGCAGTACTTC. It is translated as CASSRGGGSSYEQYF.

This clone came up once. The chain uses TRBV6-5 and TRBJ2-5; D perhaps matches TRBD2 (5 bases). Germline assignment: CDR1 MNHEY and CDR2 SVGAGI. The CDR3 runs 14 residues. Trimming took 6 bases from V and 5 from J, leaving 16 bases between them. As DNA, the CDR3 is TGTGCCAGCAGGCGAACAAGAACGGGGGAGACCCAGTACTTC. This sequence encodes CASRRTRTGETQYF.

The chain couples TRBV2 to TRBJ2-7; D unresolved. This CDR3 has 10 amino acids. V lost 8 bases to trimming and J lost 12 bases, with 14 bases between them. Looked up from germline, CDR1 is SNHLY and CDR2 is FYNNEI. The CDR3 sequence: CASGVIQPYF. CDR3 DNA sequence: TGTGCCAGCGGAGTGATCCAACCGTACTTC.

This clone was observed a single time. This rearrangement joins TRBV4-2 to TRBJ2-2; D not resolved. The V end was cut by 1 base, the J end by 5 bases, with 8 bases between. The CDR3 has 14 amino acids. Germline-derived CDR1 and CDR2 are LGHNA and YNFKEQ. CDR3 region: CASSQALETGELFF. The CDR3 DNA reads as TGTGCCAGCAGCCAAGCCCTAGAGACCGGGGAGCTGTTTTTT.

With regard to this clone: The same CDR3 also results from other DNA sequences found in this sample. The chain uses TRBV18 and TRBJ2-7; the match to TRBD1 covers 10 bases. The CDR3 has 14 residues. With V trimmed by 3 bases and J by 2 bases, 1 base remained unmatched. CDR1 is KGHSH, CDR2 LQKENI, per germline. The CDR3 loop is CASSPGTGAYEQYF. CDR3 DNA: TGTGCCAGCTCACCGGGGACAGGGGCCTACGAGCAGTACTTC.

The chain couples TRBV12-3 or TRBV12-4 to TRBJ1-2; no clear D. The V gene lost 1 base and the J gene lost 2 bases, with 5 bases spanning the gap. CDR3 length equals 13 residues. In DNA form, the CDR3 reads TGTGCCAGCAGTTTAGGGCAGAACTATGGCTACACCTTC. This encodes CASSLGQNYGYTF.

The CDR3 sequence: CASSAVEGNEQFF. CDR3 bases: TGCGCCAGCAGCGCAGTTGAGGGAAATGAGCAGTTCTTC. This chain uses TRBV4-3 with TRBJ2-1, with D perhaps matching TRBD2 (5 bases). CDR3 length equals 13 residues. In germline, CDR1 is LGHNA, CDR2 YSLEER. Deletions cut 5 bases from V and 7 bases from J, with 12 bases between.

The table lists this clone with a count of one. The CDR3 loop reads CASSLRGSNGYTF. CDR3 in DNA: TGTGCCAGCAGTTTAAGGGGGTCCAATGGCTACACCTTC. The J gene is TRBJ1-2, the V gene TRBV27, with D perhaps TRBD1 (6 bases). The CDR3 runs 13 residues. The ends were cut back, 2 bases at V and 6 bases at J, with 10 bases in the middle. CDR1 and CDR2 from the germline V gene are MNHEY and SMNVEV (reference sequence).

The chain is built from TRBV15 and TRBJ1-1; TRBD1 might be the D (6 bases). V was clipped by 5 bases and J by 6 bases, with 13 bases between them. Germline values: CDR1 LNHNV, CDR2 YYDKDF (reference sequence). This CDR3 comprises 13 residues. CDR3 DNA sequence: TGTGCCACCAGCTCAACAGGGAAGGCTGAAGCTTTCTTT. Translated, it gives CATSSTGKAEAFF.

The CDR3 DNA sequence: TGCGCCAGCAGCCCCCCCCGGGGACAGGGGGCAACTAATGAAAAACTGTTTTTT. As protein: CASSPPRGQGATNEKLFF. The V and J genes are TRBV4-1 and TRBJ1-4, with 11 bases fitting TRBD1. Trimming took 4 bases from V and 0 from J; bases not matched to a gene: 7. The CDR3 has 18 amino acids. CDR1 is MGHRA, CDR2 YSYEKL, per germline.

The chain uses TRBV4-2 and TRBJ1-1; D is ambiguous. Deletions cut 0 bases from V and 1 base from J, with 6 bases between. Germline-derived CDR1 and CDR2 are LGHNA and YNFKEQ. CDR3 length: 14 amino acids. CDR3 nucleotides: TGTGCCAGCAGCCAAGATCGGGGGAACACTGAAGCTTTCTTT. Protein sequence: CASSQDRGNTEAFF.

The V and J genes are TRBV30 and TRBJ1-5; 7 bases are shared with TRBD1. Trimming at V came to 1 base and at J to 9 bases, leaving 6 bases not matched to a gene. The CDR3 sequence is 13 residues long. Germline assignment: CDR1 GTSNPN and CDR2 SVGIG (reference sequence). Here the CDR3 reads CAWSGRGLRPQHF. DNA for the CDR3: TGTGCCTGGAGTGGAAGGGGGCTACGGCCCCAGCATTTT.

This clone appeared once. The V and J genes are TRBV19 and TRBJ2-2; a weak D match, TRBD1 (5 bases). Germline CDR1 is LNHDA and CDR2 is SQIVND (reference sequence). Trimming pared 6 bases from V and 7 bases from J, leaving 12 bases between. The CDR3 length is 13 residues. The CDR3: CASRQDQGGELFF. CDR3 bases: TGTGCCAGTAGACAGGATCAAGGCGGGGAGCTGTTTTTT.

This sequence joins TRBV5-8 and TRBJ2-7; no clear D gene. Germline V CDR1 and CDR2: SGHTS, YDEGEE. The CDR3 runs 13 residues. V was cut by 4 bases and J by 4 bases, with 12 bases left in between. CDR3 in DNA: TGTGCCAGCAGCGGCAGTTTCGGGTACGAGCAGTACTTC. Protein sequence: CASSGSFGYEQYF.

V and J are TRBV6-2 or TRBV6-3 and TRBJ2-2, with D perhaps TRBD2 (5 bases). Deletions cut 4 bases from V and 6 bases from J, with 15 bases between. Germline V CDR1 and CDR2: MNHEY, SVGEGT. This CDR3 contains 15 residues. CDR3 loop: CASSSHSEDPGELFF. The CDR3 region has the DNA TGTGCCAGCAGTTCCCACTCGGAGGACCCCGGGGAGCTGTTTTTT.

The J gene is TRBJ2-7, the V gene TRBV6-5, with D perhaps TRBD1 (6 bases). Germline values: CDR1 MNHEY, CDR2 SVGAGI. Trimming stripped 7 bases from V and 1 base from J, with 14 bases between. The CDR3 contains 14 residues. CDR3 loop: CASNRDTESYEQYF. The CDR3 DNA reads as TGTGCCAGCAACCGGGACACTGAGTCCTACGAGCAGTACTTC.

For the CDR3, the DNA is TGTGCCAGCAGTGAACGGGGACAGGGGGCTTCCCTGCCCCTCCACTTT. Its translation is CASSERGQGASLPLHF. This chain connects TRBV6-1 to TRBJ1-6, with 12 bases aligning to TRBD1. CDR3 length: 16 residues. Germline V gives CDR1 MNHNS, CDR2 SASEGT. The V and J ends lost 2 bases and 13 bases, in that order; junction bases with no gene match: 9.

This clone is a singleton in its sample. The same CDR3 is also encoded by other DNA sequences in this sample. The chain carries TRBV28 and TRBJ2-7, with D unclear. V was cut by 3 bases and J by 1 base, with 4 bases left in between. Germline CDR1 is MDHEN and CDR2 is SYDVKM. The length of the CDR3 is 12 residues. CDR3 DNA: TGTGCCAGCAGTTTGTATTCCTACGAGCAGTACTTC. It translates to CASSLYSYEQYF.

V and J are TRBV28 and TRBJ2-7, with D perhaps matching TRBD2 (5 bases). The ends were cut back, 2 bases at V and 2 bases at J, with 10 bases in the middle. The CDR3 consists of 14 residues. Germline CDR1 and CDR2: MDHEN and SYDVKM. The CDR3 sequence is CASSLRRPTYEQYF. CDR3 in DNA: TGTGCCAGCAGTTTAAGGAGGCCCACCTACGAGCAGTACTTC.

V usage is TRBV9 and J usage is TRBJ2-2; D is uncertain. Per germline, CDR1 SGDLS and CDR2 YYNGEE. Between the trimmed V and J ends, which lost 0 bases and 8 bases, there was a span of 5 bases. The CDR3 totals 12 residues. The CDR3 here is CASSVVVGELFF. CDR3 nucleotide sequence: TGTGCCAGCAGCGTAGTCGTGGGGGAGCTGTTTTTT. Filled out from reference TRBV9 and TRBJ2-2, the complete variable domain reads DSGVTQTPKHLITATGQRVTLRCSPRSGDLSVYWYQQSLDQGLQFLIQYYNGEERAKGNILERFSAQQFPDLHSELNLSSLELGDSALYFCASSVVVGELFFGEGSRLTVL.

The CDR3 sequence: CASSLRSGSYEQYF. CDR3 DNA: TGCGCCAGCAGCTTGCGCAGCGGCTCCTACGAGCAGTACTTC. The J gene is TRBJ2-7, the V gene TRBV5-1, with a tentative D call TRBD2 (5 bases). Deletions cut 1 base from V and 0 bases from J, with 8 bases between. Germline V gene data show CDR1 as SGHRS and CDR2 as YFSETQ. The CDR3 contains 14 residues.

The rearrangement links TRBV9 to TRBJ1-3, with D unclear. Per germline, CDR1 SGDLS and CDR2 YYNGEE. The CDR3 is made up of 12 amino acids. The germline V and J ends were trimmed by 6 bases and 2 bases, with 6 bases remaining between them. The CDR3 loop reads CASTGPGNTIYF. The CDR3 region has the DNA TGTGCCAGCACGGGTCCTGGAAACACCATATATTTT.

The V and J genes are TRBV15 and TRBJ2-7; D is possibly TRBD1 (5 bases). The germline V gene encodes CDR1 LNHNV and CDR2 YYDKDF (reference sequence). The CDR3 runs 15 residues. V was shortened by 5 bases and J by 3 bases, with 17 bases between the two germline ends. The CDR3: CATSPEETEFYEQYF. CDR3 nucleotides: TGTGCCACCAGCCCAGAGGAGACAGAGTTCTACGAGCAGTACTTC.

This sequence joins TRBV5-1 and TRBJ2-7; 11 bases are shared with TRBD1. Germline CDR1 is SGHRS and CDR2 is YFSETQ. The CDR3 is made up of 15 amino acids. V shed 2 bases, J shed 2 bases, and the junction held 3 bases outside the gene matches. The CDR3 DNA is TGCGCCAGCAGCTTTACGGGACAGGGGGCCTACGAGCAGTACTTC. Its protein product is CASSFTGQGAYEQYF.

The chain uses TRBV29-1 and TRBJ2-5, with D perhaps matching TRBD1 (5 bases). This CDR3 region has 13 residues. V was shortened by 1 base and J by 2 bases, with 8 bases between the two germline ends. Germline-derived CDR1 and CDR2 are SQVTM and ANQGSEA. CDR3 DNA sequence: TGCAGCGTTGAAGGACAGCAGCAAGAGACCCAGTACTTC. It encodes CSVEGQQQETQYF.

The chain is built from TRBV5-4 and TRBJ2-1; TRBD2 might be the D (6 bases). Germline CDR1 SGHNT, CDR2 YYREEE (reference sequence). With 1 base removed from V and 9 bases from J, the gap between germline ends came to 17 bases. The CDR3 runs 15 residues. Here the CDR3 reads CASSLPLTRVAEQFF. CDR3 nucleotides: TGTGCCAGCAGCTTGCCTCTGACTAGAGTTGCTGAGCAGTTCTTC.